The TCR beta chain under discussion was sequenced for a study of T cell responses to AZD1222 COVID-19 vaccine. Overall study findings and caveats: The sample set comprised mostly white British donors with more females, and clonal diversity was possibly underestimated. Researchers report vaccine-associated CD4 TCRs spanning spike, with dominance at 160-218 and 743-854. Repertoire sampling was restricted to post-peak T cell response timepoints. Among spike-specific TCRs, nearly half reportedly target unmutated variant regions.

Turning to this clone: Its target is not known. Other DNA sequences in the same sample also yield this CDR3.

V lost 3 bases and J lost 2, with 8 bases in between. This CDR3 has 14 amino acids. The V gene's germline CDR1 is KGHSH and CDR2 LQKENI. Measured with immunoSEQ multiplex PCR; TCRdb has only the in-frame clones, and not every one. The table records approximately 130,000 clones, 88% of them present only once. Sequencing used peripheral blood, obtained 28 days after the second AZD1222 dose. The genes are TRBV18 and TRBJ1-5; TRBD1 might be the D (6 bases). The clonotype comes from an adult who received the AZD1222 COVID-19 vaccine. CDR3: CASSPSGGNQPQHF. CDR3 coding DNA: TGTGCCAGCTCACCTTCAGGGGGCAATCAGCCCCAGCATTTT.